These 16 T cell receptor beta chains were sequenced from one sample in a study of vaccination effects on CD4 cells after COVID-19. The antigens for these receptors are not known. Antigen-specific CD4+ T cells were expanded with viral peptide pools in the ViraFEST assay before sequencing. Once cultured for 10 to 11 days, the cells underwent separation to obtain CD4+ T cells. The cohort was immunized with two doses of either the BNT162b2 or mRNA-1273 vaccine. Method: immunoSEQ multiplex PCR; TCRdb's copy keeps in-frame clones and lacks some. This sample has almost 70,000 clones, with roughly 81% found just once. Sample: CD4+ T cells from PBMCs cultured with HCoV-229E spike peptides, taken after COVID-19 vaccination. The receptor source for this set is a human donor who received a COVID-19 vaccine.

The chain uses TRBV18 and TRBJ2-1; no definite D call. Trimming stripped 0 bases from V and 6 bases from J, with 9 bases between. Germline V gene lookup returns CDR1 KGHSH and CDR2 LQKENI. CDR3 length equals 14 residues. For the CDR3, the DNA is TGTGCCAGCTCACCACCCTCGTCGGGCAATGAGCAGTTCTTC. Encoded protein: CASSPPSSGNEQFF.

V gene TRBV2 combines with J gene TRBJ1-1; D might be TRBD1 (6 bases). Germline loops: CDR1 SNHLY, CDR2 FYNNEI. V was shortened by 6 bases and J by 0 bases, with 11 bases between the two germline ends. This CDR3 region has 14 residues. CDR3 DNA sequence: TGTGCCAGCAGCAGGGGCGCTTTGAACACTGAAGCTTTCTTT. Translated, it gives CASSRGALNTEAFF. The full variable domain, its missing parts supplied by reference TRBV2 and TRBJ1-1, is EPEVTQTPSHQVTQMGQEVILRCVPISNHLYFYWYRQILGQKVEFLVSFYNNEISEKSEIFDDQFSVERPDGSNFTLKIRSTKLEDSAMYFCASSRGALNTEAFFGQGTRLTVV.

The rearrangement joins TRBV2 to TRBJ2-4; 11 bases agree with TRBD2. Germline CDR1 is SNHLY and CDR2 is FYNNEI. The trim removed 5 bases at V and 8 bases at J, leaving 11 bases unmatched. The CDR3 sequence is 16 residues long. CDR3 region: CASSRLAGGIVDIQYF. The CDR3 coding sequence is TGTGCCAGCAGTCGCCTAGCGGGGGGTATCGTGGACATTCAGTACTTC.

The chain joins TRBV19 to TRBJ2-2; 7 bases line up with TRBD1. The V segment lost 8 bases and the J segment 3 bases; nucleotides outside the gene matches: 6. The CDR3 is made up of 14 amino acids. In germline, CDR1 is LNHDA, CDR2 SQIVND (reference sequence). This chain's CDR3 is CASLTGQHTGELFF. As DNA, the CDR3 is TGTGCCAGTCTTACGGGACAGCACACCGGGGAGCTGTTTTTT.

The gene calls are TRBV29-1 and TRBJ2-5, with TRBD2 identical over 10 bases. In germline, CDR1 is SQVTM, CDR2 ANQGSEA. This CDR3 spans 14 amino acids. V lost 4 bases, J lost 4 bases, and 6 bases stayed unmatched. As DNA, the CDR3 is TGCAGCGTTGGGGCTAGCGGGGGTGCAGAGACCCAGTACTTC. The encoded protein is CSVGASGGAETQYF.

The chain recombines TRBV7-2 with TRBJ1-3, with D hard to call. CDR3 length equals 14 residues. V was trimmed by 4 bases and J by 2 bases, leaving 9 bases between them. Germline loops: CDR1 SGHTA, CDR2 FQGNSA. In DNA form, the CDR3 reads TGTGCCAGCAGCTCTCGGACGGCTGGAAACACCATATATTTT. This gives the protein CASSSRTAGNTIYF.

The sample holds a few counts of this clone. The rearrangement links TRBV5-1 to TRBJ1-2; D remains ambiguous. The CDR3 has 13 residues. The germline V and J ends were trimmed by 5 bases and 4 bases, with 12 bases remaining between them. Looked up from germline, CDR1 is SGHRS and CDR2 is YFSETQ. CDR3 nucleotides: TGCGCCAGCAGGTCTCGTTCCGTCTATGGCTACACCTTC. This codes for CASRSRSVYGYTF.

The sample holds a few counts of this clone. The chain links TRBV29-1 to TRBJ1-3; the D gene is possibly TRBD1 (5 bases). Trimming removed 5 bases from V and 6 bases from J, with 8 bases in between. Germline CDR1 reads SQVTM; CDR2 reads ANQGSEA. The CDR3 length is 11 residues. CDR3 DNA sequence: TGCAGCGTTCGGGGGGAAAACACCATATATTTT. It codes for CSVRGENTIYF. The complete variable domain, with remaining parts taken from reference TRBV29-1 and TRBJ1-3, reads SAVISQKPSRDICQRGTSLTIQCQVDSQVTMMFWYRQQPGQSLTLIATANQGSEATYESGFVIDKFPISRPNLTFSTLTVSNMSPEDSSIYLCSVRGENTIYFGEGSWLTVV.

The CDR3 is CASSERGNEQYV. The CDR3 bases are TGTGCCAGCAGTGAAAGGGGGAACGAGCAGTACGTC. V usage is TRBV6-1 and J usage is TRBJ2-7, with TRBD1 as a possible D gene (6 bases). The CDR3 sequence is 12 residues long. Trimming cost V 2 bases and J 5 bases, with 7 bases left between them. Germline CDR1 and CDR2: MNHNS and SASEGT.

This clone was recorded once. The chain couples TRBV6-5 to TRBJ1-4; D call uncertain. This CDR3 has 15 residues. Germline V gene lookup returns CDR1 MNHEY and CDR2 SVGAGI. Trimming cost V 6 bases and J 7 bases, with 18 bases left between them. CDR3 sequence (DNA): TGTGCCAGCAGATCCCCGGGAAGCCGACCTGAAAAACTGTTTTTT. Amino acid sequence: CASRSPGSRPEKLFF.

The sample holds a few counts of this clone. The chain joins TRBV3-1 (or the pseudogene TRBV3-2) to TRBJ2-2; 8 positions match TRBD2. This CDR3 is built from 15 residues. From germline, CDR1 is LGHDT and CDR2 YNNKEL (reference sequence). J gave up 5 bases and V 4 bases, and 6 bases lay outside the gene matches. The DNA of the CDR3 is TGTGCCAGCAGCCCGGGAGGGGTCGATACCGGGGAGCTGTTTTTT. Its protein product is CASSPGGVDTGELFF.

This chain connects TRBV5-1 to TRBJ2-1; the D gene is possibly TRBD1 (5 bases). Germline V gene sequence: CDR1 SGHRS, CDR2 YFSETQ. The V and J ends lost 7 bases and 5 bases respectively, with 13 bases between them. The CDR3 extends over 13 amino acids. This CDR3 is CASHATENNEQFF. CDR3 coding DNA: TGCGCCAGCCACGCGACAGAGAACAATGAGCAGTTCTTC.

This clone was picked up a small number of times. The chain joins TRBV11-1 to TRBJ2-2; maybe TRBD2 (6 bases). Germline V gene lookup returns CDR1 SGHAT and CDR2 FQDESV (reference sequence). The CDR3 has 14 amino acids. Trimming left V 1 base short and J 5 bases short, with 8 bases between. The CDR3 nucleotides are TGTGCCAGCAGCTTAGGGGCGGGGACCGGGGAGCTGTTTTTT. This codes for CASSLGAGTGELFF.

This clone has a single count. V gene TRBV19 combines with J gene TRBJ1-2, with 11 bases fitting TRBD1. With V trimmed by 0 bases and J by 10 bases, 4 bases remained unmatched. CDR3 size: 14 residues. The germline V gene has CDR1 LNHDA and CDR2 SQIVND (reference sequence). The CDR3 coding sequence is TGTGCCAGTAGTATAGAAGGGACAGGGGGAGACTACACCTTC. Amino acid sequence: CASSIEGTGGDYTF. The variable domain in full, with the rest retrieved from reference TRBV19 and TRBJ1-2, is DGGITQSPKYLFRKEGQNVTLSCEQNLNHDAMYWYRQDPGQGLRLIYYSQIVNDFQKGDIAEGYSVSREKKESFPLTVTSAQKNPTAFYLCASSIEGTGGDYTFGSGTRLTVV.

The chain has TRBV7-8 and TRBJ2-1, with 8 bases aligning to TRBD1. Germline CDR1 and CDR2: SGHVS and FQNEAQ. The V gene end was trimmed by 2 bases and the J gene end by 10 bases; junction bases not matched to a gene: 7. The CDR3 runs 14 residues. The CDR3: CASSLQGAGWEQFF. The CDR3 bases are TGTGCCAGCAGCTTACAGGGGGCGGGATGGGAGCAGTTCTTC. Looking up the rest from reference TRBV7-8 and TRBJ2-1 gives the full variable domain: GAGVSQSPRYKVAKRGQDVALRCDPISGHVSLFWYQQALGQGPEFLTYFQNEAQLDKSGLPSDRFFAERPEGSVSTLKIQRTQQEDSAVYLCASSLQGAGWEQFFGPGTRLTVL.

As regards this clone: Other DNA variants within this sample encode the same CDR3. The rearrangement joins TRBV7-3 to TRBJ1-1; D is unresolved. The CDR3 runs to 13 residues. V lost 1 base to trimming and J lost 1 base, with 4 bases between them. CDR1 is SGHTA, CDR2 FQGTGA, per germline. The CDR3 protein is CASSLRGNTEAFF. DNA of the CDR3: TGTGCCAGCAGCTTAAGGGGGAACACTGAAGCTTTCTTT.